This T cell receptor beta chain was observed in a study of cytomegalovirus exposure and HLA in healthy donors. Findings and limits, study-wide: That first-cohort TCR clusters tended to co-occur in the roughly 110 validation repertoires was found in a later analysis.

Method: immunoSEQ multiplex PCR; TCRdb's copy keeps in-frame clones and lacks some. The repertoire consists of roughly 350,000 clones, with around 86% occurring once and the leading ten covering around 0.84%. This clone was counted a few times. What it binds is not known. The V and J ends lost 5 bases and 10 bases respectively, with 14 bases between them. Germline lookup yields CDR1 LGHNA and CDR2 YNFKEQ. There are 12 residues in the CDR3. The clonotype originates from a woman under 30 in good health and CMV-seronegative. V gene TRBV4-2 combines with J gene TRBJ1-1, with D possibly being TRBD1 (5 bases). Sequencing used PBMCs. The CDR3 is CASSSRDQGAFF. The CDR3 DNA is TGTGCCAGCAGCTCCCGTGATCAGGGAGCTTTCTTT.